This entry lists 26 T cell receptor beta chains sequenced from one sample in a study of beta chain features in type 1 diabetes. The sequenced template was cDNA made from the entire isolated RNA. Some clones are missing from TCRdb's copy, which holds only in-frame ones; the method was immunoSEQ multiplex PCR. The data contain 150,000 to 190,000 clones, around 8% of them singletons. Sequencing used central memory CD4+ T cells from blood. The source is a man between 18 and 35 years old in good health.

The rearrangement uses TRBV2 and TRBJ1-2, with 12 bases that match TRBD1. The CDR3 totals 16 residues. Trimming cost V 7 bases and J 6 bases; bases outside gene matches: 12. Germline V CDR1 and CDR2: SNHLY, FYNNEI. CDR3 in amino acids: CASTLIPGQGAHGYTF. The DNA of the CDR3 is TGTGCCAGCACCCTCATTCCGGGACAGGGGGCTCATGGCTACACCTTC.

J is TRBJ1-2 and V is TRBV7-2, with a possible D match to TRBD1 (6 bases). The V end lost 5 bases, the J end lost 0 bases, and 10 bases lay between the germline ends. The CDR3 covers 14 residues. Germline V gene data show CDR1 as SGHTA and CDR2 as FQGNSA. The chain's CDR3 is CASSQDRTNYGYTF. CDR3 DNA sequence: TGTGCCAGCAGCCAAGACAGGACTAACTATGGCTACACCTTC.

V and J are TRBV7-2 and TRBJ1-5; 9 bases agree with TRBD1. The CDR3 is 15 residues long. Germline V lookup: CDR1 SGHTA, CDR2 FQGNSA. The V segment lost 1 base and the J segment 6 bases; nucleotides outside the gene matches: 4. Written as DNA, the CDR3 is TGTGCCAGCAGCTTAGGACAGGGGGGAAGTCAGCCCCAGCATTTT. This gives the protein CASSLGQGGSQPQHF.

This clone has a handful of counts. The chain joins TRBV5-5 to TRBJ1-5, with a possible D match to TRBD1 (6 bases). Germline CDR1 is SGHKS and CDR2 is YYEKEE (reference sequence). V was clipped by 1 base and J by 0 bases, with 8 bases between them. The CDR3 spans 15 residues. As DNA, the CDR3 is TGTGCCAGCAGCTTGTTACAGGGTAGCAATCAGCCCCAGCATTTT. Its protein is CASSLLQGSNQPQHF. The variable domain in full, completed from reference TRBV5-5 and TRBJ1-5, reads DAGVTQSPTHLIKTRGQQVTLRCSPISGHKSVSWYQQVLGQGPQFIFQYYEKEERGRGNFPDRFSARQFPNYSSELNVNALLLGDSALYLCASSLLQGSNQPQHFGDGTRLSIL.

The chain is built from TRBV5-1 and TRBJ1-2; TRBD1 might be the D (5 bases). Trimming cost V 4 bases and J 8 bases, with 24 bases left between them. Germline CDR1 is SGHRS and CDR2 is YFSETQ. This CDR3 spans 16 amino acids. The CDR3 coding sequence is TGCGCCAGCAGCCTGGGGGATTCCAGGGTGTTGTTCGGCTACACCTTC. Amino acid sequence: CASSLGDSRVLFGYTF.

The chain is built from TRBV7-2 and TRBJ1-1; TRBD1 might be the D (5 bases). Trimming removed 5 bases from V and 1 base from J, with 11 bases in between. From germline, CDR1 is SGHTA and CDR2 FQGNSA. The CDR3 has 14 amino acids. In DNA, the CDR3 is TGTGCCAGCAGCCGCGGGACTTCGAACACTGAAGCTTTCTTT. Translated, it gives CASSRGTSNTEAFF.

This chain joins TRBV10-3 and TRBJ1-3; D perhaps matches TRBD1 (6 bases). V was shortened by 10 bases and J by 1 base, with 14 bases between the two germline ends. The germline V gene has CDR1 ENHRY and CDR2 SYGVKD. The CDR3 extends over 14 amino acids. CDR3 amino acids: CATRTDHSGNTIYF. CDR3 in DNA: TGTGCCACCCGGACAGACCATTCTGGAAACACCATATATTTT.

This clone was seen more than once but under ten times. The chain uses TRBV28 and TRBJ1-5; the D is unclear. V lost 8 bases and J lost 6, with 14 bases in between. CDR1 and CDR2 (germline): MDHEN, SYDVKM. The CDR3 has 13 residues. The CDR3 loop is CASFSSSGQPQHF. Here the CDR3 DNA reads TGTGCCAGCTTCTCCTCCTCGGGTCAGCCCCAGCATTTT.

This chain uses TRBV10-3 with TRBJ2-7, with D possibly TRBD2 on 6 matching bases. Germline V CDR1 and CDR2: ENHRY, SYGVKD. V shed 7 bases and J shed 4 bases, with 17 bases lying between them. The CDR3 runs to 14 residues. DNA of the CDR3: TGTGCCATCAAAATGGGGGGAGCCAATTACGAGCAGTACTTC. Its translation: CAIKMGGANYEQYF.

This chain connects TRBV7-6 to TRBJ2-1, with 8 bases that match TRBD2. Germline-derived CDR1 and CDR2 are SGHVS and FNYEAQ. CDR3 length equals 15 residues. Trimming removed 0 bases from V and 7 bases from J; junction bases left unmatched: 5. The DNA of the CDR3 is TGTGCCAGCAGCTTAGCCGGGACTAGAACTAATGAGCAGTTCTTC. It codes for CASSLAGTRTNEQFF.

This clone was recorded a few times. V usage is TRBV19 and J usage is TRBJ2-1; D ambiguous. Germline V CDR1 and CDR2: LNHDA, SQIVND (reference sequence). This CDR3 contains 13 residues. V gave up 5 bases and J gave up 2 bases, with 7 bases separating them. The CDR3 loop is CASSSQAYNEQFF. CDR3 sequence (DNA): TGTGCCAGTAGTTCCCAGGCCTACAATGAGCAGTTCTTC.

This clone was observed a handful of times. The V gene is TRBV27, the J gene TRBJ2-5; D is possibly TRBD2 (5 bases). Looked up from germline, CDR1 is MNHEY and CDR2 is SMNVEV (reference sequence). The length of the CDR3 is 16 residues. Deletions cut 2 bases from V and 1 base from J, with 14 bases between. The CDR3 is CASSLGGDKPQETQYF. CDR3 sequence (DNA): TGTGCCAGCAGTTTAGGAGGAGATAAACCCCAAGAGACCCAGTACTTC.

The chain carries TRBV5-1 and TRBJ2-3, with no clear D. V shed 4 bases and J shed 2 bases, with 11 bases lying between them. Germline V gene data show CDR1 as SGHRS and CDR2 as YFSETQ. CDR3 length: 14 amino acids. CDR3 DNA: TGCGCCAGCAGCCGTGTGAGCCCCACAGATACGCAGTATTTT. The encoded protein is CASSRVSPTDTQYF.

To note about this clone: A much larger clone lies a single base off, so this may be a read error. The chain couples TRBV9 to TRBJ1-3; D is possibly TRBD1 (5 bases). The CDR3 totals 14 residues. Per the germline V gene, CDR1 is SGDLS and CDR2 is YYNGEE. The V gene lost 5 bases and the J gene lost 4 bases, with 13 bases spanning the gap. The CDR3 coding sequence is TGTGCCAGCAGAGTTCAGGGTGAAGGAAACACCATATATTTT. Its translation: CASRVQGEGNTIYF.

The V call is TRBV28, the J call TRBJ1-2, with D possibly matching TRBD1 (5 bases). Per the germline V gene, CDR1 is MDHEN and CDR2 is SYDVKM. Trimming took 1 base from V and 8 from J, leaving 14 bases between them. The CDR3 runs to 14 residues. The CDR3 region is CASSLFSQGRGYTF. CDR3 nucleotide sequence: TGTGCCAGCAGTTTATTCTCGCAGGGTCGCGGCTACACCTTC.

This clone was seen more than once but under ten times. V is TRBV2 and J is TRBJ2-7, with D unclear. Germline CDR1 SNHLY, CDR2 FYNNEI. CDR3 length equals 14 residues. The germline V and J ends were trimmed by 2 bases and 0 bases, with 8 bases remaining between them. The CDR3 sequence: CASSEFVSSYEQYF. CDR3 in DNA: TGTGCCAGCAGTGAATTTGTGAGCTCCTACGAGCAGTACTTC.

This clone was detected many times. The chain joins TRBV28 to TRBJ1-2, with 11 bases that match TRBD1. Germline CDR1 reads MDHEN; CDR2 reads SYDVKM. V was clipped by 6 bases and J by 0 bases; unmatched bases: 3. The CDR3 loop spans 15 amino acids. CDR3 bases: TGTGCCAGCAGCGGACAGGGGGCGCCTAACTATGGCTACACCTTC. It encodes CASSGQGAPNYGYTF.

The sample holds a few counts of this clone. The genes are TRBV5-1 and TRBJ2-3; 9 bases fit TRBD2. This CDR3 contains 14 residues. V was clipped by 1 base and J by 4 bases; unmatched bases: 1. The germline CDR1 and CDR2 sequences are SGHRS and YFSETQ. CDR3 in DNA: TGCGCCAGCAGCTTGATAGCGGGGGCAGATACGCAGTATTTT. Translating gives CASSLIAGADTQYF.

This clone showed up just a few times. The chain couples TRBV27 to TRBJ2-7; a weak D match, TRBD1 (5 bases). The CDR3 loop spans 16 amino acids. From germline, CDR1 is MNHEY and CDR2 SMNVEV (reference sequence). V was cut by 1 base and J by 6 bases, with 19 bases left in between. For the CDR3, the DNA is TGTGCCAGCAGTTTATACCCCCTGGCAGGGCAGGGCGAGCAGTACTTC. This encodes CASSLYPLAGQGEQYF.

The CDR3 nucleotides are TGCGCCAGCAGCCAAGTTGGACAGCGCGAGCAGTACTTC. Protein product: CASSQVGQREQYF. The chain carries TRBV4-3 and TRBJ2-7, with a weak D call TRBD1 (6 bases). Trimming shortened V by 1 base and J by 6 bases, and 10 bases separated the two germline ends. Germline CDR1 reads LGHNA; CDR2 reads YSLEER. The CDR3 totals 13 residues.

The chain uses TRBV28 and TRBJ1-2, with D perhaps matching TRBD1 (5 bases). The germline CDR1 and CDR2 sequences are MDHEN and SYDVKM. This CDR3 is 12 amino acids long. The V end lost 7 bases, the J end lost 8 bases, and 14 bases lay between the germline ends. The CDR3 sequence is CASMKWRGGYTF. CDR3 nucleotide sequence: TGTGCCAGCATGAAATGGAGGGGCGGCTACACCTTC.

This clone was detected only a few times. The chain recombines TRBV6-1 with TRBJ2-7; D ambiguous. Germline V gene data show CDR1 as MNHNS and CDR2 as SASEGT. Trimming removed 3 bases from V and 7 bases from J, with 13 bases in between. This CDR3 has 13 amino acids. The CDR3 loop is CASSDGTPWEQYF. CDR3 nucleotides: TGTGCCAGCAGTGATGGCACCCCGTGGGAGCAGTACTTC.

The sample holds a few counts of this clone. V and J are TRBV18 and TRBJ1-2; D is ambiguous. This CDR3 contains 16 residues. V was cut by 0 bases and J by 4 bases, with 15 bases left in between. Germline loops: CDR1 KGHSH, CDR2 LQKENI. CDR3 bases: TGTGCCAGCTCACCACCTAGTAAGCGGAGCTCCTATGGCTACACCTTC. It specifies CASSPPSKRSSYGYTF.

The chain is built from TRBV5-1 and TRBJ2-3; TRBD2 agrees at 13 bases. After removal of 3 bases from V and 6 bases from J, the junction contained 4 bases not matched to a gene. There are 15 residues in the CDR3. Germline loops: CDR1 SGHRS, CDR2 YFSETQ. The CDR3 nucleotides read TGCGCCAGCAGCTCACTAGCGGGGGGGCGCGATACGCAGTATTTT. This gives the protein CASSSLAGGRDTQYF.

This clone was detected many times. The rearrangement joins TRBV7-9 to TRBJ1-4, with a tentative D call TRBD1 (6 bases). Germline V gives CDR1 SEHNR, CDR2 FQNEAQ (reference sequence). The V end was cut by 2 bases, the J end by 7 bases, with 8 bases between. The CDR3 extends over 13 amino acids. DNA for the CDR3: TGTGCCAGCAGCTTATCAGGGGTTGAAAAACTGTTTTTT. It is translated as CASSLSGVEKLFF.

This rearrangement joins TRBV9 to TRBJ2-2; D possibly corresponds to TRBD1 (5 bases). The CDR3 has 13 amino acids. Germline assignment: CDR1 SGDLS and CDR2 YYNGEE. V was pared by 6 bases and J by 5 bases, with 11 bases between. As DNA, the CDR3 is TGTGCCAGCAACGGCAGGGAAACCGGGGAGCTGTTTTTT. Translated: CASNGRETGELFF.